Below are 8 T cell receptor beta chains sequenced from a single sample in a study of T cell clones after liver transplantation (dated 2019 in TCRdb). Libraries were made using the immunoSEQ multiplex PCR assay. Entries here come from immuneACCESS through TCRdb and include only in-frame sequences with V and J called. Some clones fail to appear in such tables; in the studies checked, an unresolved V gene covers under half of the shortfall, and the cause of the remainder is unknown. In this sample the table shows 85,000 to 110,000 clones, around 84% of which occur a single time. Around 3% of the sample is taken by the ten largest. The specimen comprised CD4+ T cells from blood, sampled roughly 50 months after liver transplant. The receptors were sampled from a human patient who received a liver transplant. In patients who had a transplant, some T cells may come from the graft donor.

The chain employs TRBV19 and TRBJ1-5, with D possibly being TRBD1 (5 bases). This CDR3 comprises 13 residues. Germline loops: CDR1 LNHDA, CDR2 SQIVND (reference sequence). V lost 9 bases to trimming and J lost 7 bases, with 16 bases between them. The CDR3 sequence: CASIGAQGQPQHF. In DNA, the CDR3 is TGTGCCAGCATCGGGGCACAAGGGCAGCCCCAGCATTTT.

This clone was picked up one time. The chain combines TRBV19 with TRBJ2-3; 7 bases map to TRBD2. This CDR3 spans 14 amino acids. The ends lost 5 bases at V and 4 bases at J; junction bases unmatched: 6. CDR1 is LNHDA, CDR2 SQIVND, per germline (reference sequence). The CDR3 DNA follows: TGTGCCAGTAGTTTGGGGAGGGACCCAGATACGCAGTATTTT. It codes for CASSLGRDPDTQYF. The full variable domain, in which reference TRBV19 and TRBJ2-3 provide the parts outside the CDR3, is DGGITQSPKYLFRKEGQNVTLSCEQNLNHDAMYWYRQDPGQGLRLIYYSQIVNDFQKGDIAEGYSVSREKKESFPLTVTSAQKNPTAFYLCASSLGRDPDTQYFGPGTRLTVL.

CDR3 region: CASSDGWSNQPQHF. The DNA for the CDR3 is TGTGCCAGCAGTGATGGGTGGAGCAATCAGCCCCAGCATTTT. The chain combines TRBV6-1 with TRBJ1-5; D uncertain. V gave up 3 bases and J gave up 1 base, with 7 bases separating them. From germline, CDR1 is MNHNS and CDR2 SASEGT. There are 14 residues in the CDR3.

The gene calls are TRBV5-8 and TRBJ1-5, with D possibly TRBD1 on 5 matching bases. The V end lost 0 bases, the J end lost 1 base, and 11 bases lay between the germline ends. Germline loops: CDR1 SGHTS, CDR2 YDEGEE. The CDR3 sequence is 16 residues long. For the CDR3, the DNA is TGTGCCAGCAGCTTGGGACAGTATCCGAGCAATCAGCCCCAGCATTTT. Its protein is CASSLGQYPSNQPQHF.

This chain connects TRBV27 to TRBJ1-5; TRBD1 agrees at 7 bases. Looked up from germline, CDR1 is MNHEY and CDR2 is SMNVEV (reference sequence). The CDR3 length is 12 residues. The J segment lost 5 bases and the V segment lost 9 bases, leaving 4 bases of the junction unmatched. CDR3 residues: CASRQGHQPQHF. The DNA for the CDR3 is TGTGCCAGTCGACAGGGCCATCAGCCCCAGCATTTT.

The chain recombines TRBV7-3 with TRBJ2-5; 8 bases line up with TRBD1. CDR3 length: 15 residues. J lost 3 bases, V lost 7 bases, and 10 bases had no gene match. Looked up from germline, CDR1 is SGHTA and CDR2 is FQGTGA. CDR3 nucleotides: TGTGCCAGCACCCAGACAGGGGCGTCCAAAGAGACCCAGTACTTC. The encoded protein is CASTQTGASKETQYF.

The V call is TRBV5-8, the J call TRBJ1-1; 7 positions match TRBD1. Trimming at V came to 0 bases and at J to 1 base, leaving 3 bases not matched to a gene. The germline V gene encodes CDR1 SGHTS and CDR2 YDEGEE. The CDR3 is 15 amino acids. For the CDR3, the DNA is TGTGCCAGCAGCTTGGGACAGGGCTCGAACACTGAAGCTTTCTTT. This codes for CASSLGQGSNTEAFF.

The chain's CDR3 is CASRQHGSGNTIYF. In DNA, the CDR3 is TGTGCCAGCAGACAACACGGATCCGGAAACACCATATATTTT. The chain combines TRBV28 with TRBJ1-3; D remains unclear. Germline CDR1 is MDHEN and CDR2 is SYDVKM. The V gene lost 6 bases and the J gene lost 4 bases, with 13 bases spanning the gap. The CDR3 sequence is 14 residues long.